This T cell receptor (beta chain) was observed in a study of patients and donors after allogeneic stem cell transplantation. As to this clonotype: The junction and the germline gene differ at one end; a read error may be behind it.

In TCRdb, the RT-PCR reads were re-called with MiXCR into one record per CDR3 protein. This table has about 89,000 distinct CDR3 sequences, 45% to 50% appearing once. The length of the CDR3 is 15 residues. The V gene's germline CDR1 is MNHEY and CDR2 SMNVEV (reference sequence). The sequence derives from a human donor who was either an allogeneic HSCT recipient or a stem cell or donor lymphocyte infusion donor (not recorded which). It is not recorded whose cells these are; they may come from a transplant donor. The chain recombines TRBV27 with TRBJ1-5, with 10 bases fitting TRBD1. The sample comprised blood, either unsorted or a sorted T cell fraction (not recorded which). Written as DNA, the CDR3 is TGTGCCGGCAGCCGAGGGACAGGGGGCAATCAGCCCCAGCATTTT. It is translated as CAGSRGTGGNQPQHF.